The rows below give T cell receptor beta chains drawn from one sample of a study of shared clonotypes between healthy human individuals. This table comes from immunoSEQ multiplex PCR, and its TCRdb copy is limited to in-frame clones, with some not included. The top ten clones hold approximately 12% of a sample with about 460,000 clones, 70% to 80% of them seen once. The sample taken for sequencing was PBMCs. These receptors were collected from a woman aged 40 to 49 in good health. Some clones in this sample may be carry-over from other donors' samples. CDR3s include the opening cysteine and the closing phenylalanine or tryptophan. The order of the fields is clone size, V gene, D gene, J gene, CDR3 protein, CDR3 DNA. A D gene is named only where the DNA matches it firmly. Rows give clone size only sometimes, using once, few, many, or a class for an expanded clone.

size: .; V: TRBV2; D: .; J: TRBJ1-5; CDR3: CASSGQSNQPQHF; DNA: TGTGCCAGCAGCGGACAGTCAAATCAGCCCCAGCATTTT
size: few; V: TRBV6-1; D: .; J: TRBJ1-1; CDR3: CASSEYLNTEAFF; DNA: TGTGCCAGCAGTGAATACTTGAACACTGAAGCTTTCTTT
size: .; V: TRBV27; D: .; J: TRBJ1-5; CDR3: CASSLSWRVGQPQHF; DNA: TGTGCCAGCAGTTTATCGTGGAGGGTTGGTCAGCCCCAGCATTTT
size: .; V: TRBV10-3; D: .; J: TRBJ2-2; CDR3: CAISRNRDKDTGELFF; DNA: TGTGCCATCAGCCGGAACAGGGATAAGGACACCGGGGAGCTGTTTTTT
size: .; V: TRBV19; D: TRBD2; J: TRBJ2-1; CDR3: CASSISTSGRGEQFF; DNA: TGTGCCAGTAGTATAAGTACTAGCGGGCGTGGTGAGCAGTTCTTC
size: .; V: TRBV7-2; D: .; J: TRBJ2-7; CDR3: CASSTGPLGNSYEQYF; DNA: TGTGCCAGCAGCACTGGACCCCTGGGGAACTCCTACGAGCAGTACTTC
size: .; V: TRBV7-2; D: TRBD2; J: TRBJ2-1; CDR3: CASSISGTSVIEQFF; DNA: TGTGCCAGCAGCATATCCGGGACTAGCGTAATTGAGCAGTTCTTC
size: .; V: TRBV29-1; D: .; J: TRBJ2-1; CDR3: CSGGDNDNEQFF; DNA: TGCAGCGGGGGGGACAACGACAATGAGCAGTTCTTC
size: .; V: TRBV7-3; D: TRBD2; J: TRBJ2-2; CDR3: CASSLQFTSVAGELFF; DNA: TGTGCCAGCAGCTTGCAATTTACTAGCGTGGCCGGGGAGCTGTTTTTT
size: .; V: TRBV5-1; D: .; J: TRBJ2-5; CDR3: CASSLAGQIETQYF; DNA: TGCGCCAGCAGCTTGGCGGGGCAGATAGAGACCCAGTACTTC
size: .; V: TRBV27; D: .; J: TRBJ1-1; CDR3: CASSLNRATEAFF; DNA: TGTGCCAGCAGTTTAAACAGGGCCACTGAAGCTTTCTTT
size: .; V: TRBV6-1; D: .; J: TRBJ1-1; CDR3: CASRRPTSGSTEAFF; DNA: TGTGCCAGCAGGAGGCCCACTTCGGGGAGCACTGAAGCTTTCTTT
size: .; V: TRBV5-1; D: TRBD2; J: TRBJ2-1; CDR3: CASSFGGRGVDEQFF; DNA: TGCGCCAGCAGCTTTGGCGGGAGGGGAGTTGATGAGCAGTTCTTC
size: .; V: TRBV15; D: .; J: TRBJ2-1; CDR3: CATSRNREDNEQFF; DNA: TGTGCCACCAGCAGGAACAGGGAAGACAATGAGCAGTTCTTC
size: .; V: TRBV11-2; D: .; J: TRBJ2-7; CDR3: CASSFQQEAYEQYF; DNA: TGTGCCAGCAGCTTCCAACAGGAGGCCTACGAGCAGTACTTC
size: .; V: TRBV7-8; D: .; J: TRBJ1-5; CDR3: CASTIDGNQPQHF; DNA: TGTGCCAGCACCATTGATGGCAATCAGCCCCAGCATTTT
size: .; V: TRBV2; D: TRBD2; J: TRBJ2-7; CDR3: CASRAGASYEQYF; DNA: TGTGCCAGCAGAGCGGGGGCCTCCTACGAGCAGTACTTC
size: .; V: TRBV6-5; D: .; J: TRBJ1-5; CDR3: CASSTLHGPQHF; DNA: TGTGCCAGCAGTACACTACACGGACCCCAGCATTTT
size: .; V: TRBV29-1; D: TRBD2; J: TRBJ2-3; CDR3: CSVEGPSGTDADTQYF; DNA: TGCAGCGTTGAGGGACCTAGCGGGACGGATGCAGATACGCAGTATTTT
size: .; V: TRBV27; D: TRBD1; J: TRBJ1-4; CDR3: CASSLDRAGNEKLFF; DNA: TGTGCCAGCAGTTTGGACAGGGCGGGGAATGAAAAACTGTTTTTT
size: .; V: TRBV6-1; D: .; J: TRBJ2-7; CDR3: CASSEYRDTSYEQYF; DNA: TGTGCCAGCAGTGAATATAGGGACACGTCCTACGAGCAGTACTTC
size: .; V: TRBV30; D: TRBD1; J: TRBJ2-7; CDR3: CAGDRSYEQYF; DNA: TGTGCCGGGGACAGATCCTACGAGCAGTACTTC
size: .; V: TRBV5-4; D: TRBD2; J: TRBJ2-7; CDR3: CASSLGLAASYEQYF; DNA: TGTGCCAGCAGCTTGGGCCTAGCGGCCTCCTACGAGCAGTACTTC
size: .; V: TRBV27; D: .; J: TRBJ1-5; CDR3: CASSLSGYQPQHF; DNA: TGTGCCAGCAGTTTATCGGGTTATCAGCCCCAGCATTTT
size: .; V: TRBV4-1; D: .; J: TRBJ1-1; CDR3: CASSRVGAAFTEAFF; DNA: TGCGCCAGCAGCCGGGTCGGGGCAGCCTTCACTGAAGCTTTCTTT
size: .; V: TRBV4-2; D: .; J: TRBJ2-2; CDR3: CASSQGSAPNTGELFF; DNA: TGTGCCAGCAGCCAAGGCAGCGCCCCGAACACCGGGGAGCTGTTTTTT
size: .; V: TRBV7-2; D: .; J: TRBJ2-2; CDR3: CASSTRQKANTGELFF; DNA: TGTGCCAGCAGCACCAGACAAAAAGCGAACACCGGGGAGCTGTTTTTT
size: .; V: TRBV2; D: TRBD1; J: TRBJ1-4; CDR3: CASSARDRAVKLFF; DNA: TGTGCCAGCAGCGCTCGTGACAGGGCTGTAAAACTGTTTTTT
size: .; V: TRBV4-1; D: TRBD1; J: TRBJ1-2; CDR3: CASSQFWTGVNYGYTF; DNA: TGCGCCAGCAGCCAATTTTGGACAGGGGTGAACTATGGCTACACCTTC
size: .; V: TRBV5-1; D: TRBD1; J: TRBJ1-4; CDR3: CASSGEGQAGEKLFF; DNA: TGCGCCAGCAGCGGCGAGGGACAGGCTGGTGAAAAACTGTTTTTT
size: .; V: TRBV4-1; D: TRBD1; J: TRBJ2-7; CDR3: CASSQVPQGKQYF; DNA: TGCGCCAGCAGCCAAGTTCCACAGGGGAAGCAGTACTTC
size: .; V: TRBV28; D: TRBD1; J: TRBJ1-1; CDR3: CASRLQGAQNTEAFF; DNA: TGTGCCAGCAGGCTACAGGGGGCGCAGAACACTGAAGCTTTCTTT
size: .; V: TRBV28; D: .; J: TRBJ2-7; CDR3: CASSALDRHPYEQYF; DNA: TGTGCCAGCAGTGCCTTAGACAGGCACCCCTACGAGCAGTACTTC
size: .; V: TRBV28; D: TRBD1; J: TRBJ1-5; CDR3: CASLSGTVHQPQHF; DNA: TGTGCCAGCCTGTCCGGGACAGTGCATCAGCCCCAGCATTTT
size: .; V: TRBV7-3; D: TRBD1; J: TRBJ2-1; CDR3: CASSPWTGGTDEQFF; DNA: TGTGCCAGCAGCCCTTGGACAGGGGGCACGGATGAGCAGTTCTTC
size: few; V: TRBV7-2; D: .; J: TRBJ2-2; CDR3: CASSLDYGTGELFF; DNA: TGTGCCAGCAGCTTAGATTACGGTACCGGGGAGCTGTTTTTT
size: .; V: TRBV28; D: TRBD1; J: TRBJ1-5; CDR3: CASSLAGGSNQPQHF; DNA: TGTGCCAGCAGTTTAGCAGGGGGGAGCAATCAGCCCCAGCATTTT
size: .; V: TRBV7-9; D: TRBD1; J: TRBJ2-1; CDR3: CASSLGQGAYNEQFF; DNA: TGTGCCAGCAGCTTAGGACAGGGGGCCTACAATGAGCAGTTCTTC
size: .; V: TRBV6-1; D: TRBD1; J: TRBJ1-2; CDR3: CASSETTGAYGYTF; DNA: TGTGCCAGCAGTGAAACGACAGGGGCCTATGGCTACACCTTC
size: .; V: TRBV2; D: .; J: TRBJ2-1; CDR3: CASSEIGGSYNEQFF; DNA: TGTGCCAGCAGTGAAATCGGGGGCTCCTACAATGAGCAGTTCTTC
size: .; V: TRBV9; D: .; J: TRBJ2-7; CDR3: CASSVADSSYEQYF; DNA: TGTGCCAGCAGCGTAGCCGACAGCTCCTACGAGCAGTACTTC
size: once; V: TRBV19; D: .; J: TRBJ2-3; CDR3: CASSPATGFSTDTQYF; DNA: TGTGCCAGTAGTCCCGCGACAGGTTTTAGCACAGATACGCAGTATTTT
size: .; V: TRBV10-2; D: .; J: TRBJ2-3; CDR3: CASSEFAATDTQYF; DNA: TGCGCCAGCAGTGAATTTGCGGCCACAGATACGCAGTATTTT
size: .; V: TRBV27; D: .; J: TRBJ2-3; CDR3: CASSTQDTQYF; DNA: TGTGCCAGCAGTACCCAGGATACGCAGTATTTT
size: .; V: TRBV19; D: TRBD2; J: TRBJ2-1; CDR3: CASSIVRSGRGNEQFF; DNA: TGTGCCAGTAGTATAGTTAGAAGCGGGAGGGGGAATGAGCAGTTCTTC
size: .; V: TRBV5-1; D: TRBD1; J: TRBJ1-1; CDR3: CASSTGQGANTEAFF; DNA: TGCGCCAGCAGCACCGGACAGGGGGCGAACACTGAAGCTTTCTTT
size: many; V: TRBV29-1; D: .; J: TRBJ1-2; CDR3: CSVEDLLSGYTF; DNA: TGCAGCGTTGAAGATCTGCTAAGTGGCTACACCTTC
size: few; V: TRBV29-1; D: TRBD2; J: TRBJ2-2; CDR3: CSGSGWNTGELFF; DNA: TGCAGCGGTAGCGGGTGGAACACCGGGGAGCTGTTTTTT
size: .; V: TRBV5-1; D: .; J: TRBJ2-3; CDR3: CASSLVGGEGTDTQYF; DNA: TGCGCCAGCAGCTTGGTCGGCGGGGAGGGCACAGATACGCAGTATTTT
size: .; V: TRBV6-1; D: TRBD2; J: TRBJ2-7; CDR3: CASSELGLRGEQYF; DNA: TGTGCCAGCAGTGAACTGGGACTAAGGGGCGAGCAGTACTTC
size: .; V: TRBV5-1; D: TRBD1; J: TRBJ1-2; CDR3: CASSLEWGTGPPANYGYTF; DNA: TGCGCCAGCAGCTTGGAGTGGGGGACAGGCCCCCCAGCTAACTATGGCTACACCTTC
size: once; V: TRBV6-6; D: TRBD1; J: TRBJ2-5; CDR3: CASSPPTGTGKETQYF; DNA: TGTGCCAGCAGTCCCCCGACCGGGACAGGGAAAGAGACCCAGTACTTC
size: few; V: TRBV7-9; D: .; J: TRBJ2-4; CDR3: CASSSLSNIQYF; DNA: TGTGCCAGCAGCTCACTTTCAAACATTCAGTACTTC